A selection of T cell receptor beta chains follows, all from one sample in a study of blood T cell repertoires in COVID-19. Some clones are missing from TCRdb's copy, which holds only in-frame ones; the method was immunoSEQ multiplex PCR. Among a few hundred thousand clones listed, about 87% were seen once. Input material: peripheral blood. The receptors were gathered from a human donor in a cohort sampled during active COVID-19. Each CDR3 is given without its conserved first and last residue.

>TRBJ2-7|TRBV7-9
ASSHSWRGGPLSYEQY
>TRBJ2-7|TRBV19
ASSPPGQGAYGGQY
>TRBJ2-3|TRBV2
ASSMDTQY
>TRBJ2-3|TRBV28
ASSEPTGSDTQY
>TRBJ2-3|TRBV19
ASSMGRGGRKDTQY
>TRBJ1-6|TRBV5-1
ASSLAPGRFRDNSPLH
>TRBJ2-7|TRBV29-1
SVEDRGTGVPYEQY
>TRBJ2-6|TRBV19
ASSRDRVFSGANVLT
>TRBJ2-7|TRBV6-2/TRBV6-3
ASSSPGLAGHYEQY
>TRBJ2-1|TRBV6-7
ASIQIEGLDEQF